This T cell receptor (beta chain) was obtained from a study of cytomegalovirus exposure and HLA in healthy donors. PCR primers comprised 60 Vbeta and 13 Jbeta primers. TCRdb keeps only in-frame clones here, not all; method: immunoSEQ multiplex PCR. Of some 150,000 clones listed, around 75% are singletons. This receptor was obtained from a female donor in good health and CMV-seronegative. Sequencing used PBMCs.

The CDR3 spells CASSMVGVNEQFF. CDR3 DNA: TGTGCCAGTAGTATGGTGGGAGTCAATGAGCAGTTCTTC. The V and J genes are TRBV19 and TRBJ2-1, with a possible D match to TRBD2 (5 bases). V gave up 3 bases and J gave up 6 bases, with 9 bases separating them. The V gene's germline CDR1 is LNHDA and CDR2 SQIVND (reference sequence). This CDR3 is 13 amino acids long.